Included here is one T cell receptor (beta chain) sequence, with context. Its antigen is still unknown. The data were taken from a study of beta chain features in type 1 diabetes. Background on the study: In age, gender and cell yields, patients were similar to healthy donors.

Investigators reverse transcribed all isolated RNA, so they sequenced expressed TCRB transcripts. Roughly 3.7 million reads, on average, came from each naive, central memory and regulatory T cell sample. Sequencing was performed with immunoSEQ multiplex PCR; in TCRdb, only in-frame clones are kept and a portion is missing. The sample holds around 450,000 clones; about an eighth are singletons and the top ten take approximately 0.045%. Study observations and caveats: cDNA-based sequencing might over-represent cells highly expressing TCR.

The CDR3 contains 15 residues. Trimming stripped 3 bases from V and 2 bases from J, with 14 bases between. Germline assignment: CDR1 GTSNPN and CDR2 SVGIG (reference sequence). This chain links TRBV30 with TRBJ1-5; possible D gene TRBD1, 5 bases. The source material was naive CD4+ T cells from blood. This clonotype was obtained from a woman between 18 and 29 years old in good health. CDR3 nucleotide sequence: TGTGCCTGGAGCGTCGGGACGGAGGGCAATCAGCCCCAGCATTTT. It encodes CAWSVGTEGNQPQHF.